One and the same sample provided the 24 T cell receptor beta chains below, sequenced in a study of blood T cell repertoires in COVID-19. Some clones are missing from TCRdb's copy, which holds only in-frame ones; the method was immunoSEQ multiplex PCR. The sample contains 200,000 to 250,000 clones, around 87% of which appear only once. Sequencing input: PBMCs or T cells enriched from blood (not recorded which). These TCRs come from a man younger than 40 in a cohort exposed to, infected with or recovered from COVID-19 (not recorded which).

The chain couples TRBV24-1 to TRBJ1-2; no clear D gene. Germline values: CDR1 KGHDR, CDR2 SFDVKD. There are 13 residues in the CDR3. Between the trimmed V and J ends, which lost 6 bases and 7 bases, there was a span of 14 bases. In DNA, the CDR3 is TGTGCCACCAGTAAGGGAGCCCGTAGTGGCTACACCTTC. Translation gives CATSKGARSGYTF.

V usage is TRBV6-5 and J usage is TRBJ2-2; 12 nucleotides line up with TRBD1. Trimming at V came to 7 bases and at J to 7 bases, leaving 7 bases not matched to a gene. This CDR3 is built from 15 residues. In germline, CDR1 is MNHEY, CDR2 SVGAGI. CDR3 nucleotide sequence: TGTGCCAGCACCCCCGGGACAGGGGGCGGCGGGGAGCTGTTTTTT. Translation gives CASTPGTGGGGELFF.

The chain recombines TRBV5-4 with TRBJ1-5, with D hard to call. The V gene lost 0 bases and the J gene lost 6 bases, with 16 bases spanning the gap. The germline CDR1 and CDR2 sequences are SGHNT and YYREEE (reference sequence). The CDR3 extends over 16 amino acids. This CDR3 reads CASSLAVTATGQPQHF. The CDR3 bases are TGTGCCAGCAGCTTGGCAGTCACCGCCACGGGTCAGCCCCAGCATTTT.

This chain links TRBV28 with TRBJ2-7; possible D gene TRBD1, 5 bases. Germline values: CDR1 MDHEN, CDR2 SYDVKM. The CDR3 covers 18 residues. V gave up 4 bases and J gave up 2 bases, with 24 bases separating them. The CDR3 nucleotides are TGTGCCAGCAGTTCCGCGTTTCCGGACACTCGTGTCGCCTACGAGCAGTACTTC. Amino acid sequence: CASSSAFPDTRVAYEQYF.

CDR3 in DNA: TGTGCCAGCAGCTCCCGTGGACTAGCGGGAGTCACAGATACGCAGTATTTT. It is translated as CASSSRGLAGVTDTQYF. This chain links TRBV7-8 with TRBJ2-3; 13 nucleotides align to TRBD2. The J segment lost 2 bases and the V segment lost 4 bases, leaving 6 bases of the junction unmatched. Germline V CDR1 and CDR2: SGHVS, FQNEAQ. This CDR3 has 17 amino acids. Drawing the rest from reference TRBV7-8 and TRBJ2-3, the complete variable domain is GAGVSQSPRYKVAKRGQDVALRCDPISGHVSLFWYQQALGQGPEFLTYFQNEAQLDKSGLPSDRFFAERPEGSVSTLKIQRTQQEDSAVYLCASSSRGLAGVTDTQYFGPGTRLTVL.

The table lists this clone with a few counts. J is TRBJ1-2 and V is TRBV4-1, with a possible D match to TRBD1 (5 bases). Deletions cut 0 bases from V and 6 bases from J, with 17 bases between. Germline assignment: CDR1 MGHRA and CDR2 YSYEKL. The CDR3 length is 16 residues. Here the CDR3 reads CASSQDQSGPRDGYTF. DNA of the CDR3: TGCGCCAGCAGCCAAGATCAGTCAGGGCCCCGGGATGGCTACACCTTC.

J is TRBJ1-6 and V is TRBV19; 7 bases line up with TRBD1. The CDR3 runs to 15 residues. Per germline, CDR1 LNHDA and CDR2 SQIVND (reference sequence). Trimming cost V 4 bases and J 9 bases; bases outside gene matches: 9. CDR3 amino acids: CASSTSGQSGSPLHF. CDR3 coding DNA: TGTGCCAGTAGTACCTCGGGACAGTCTGGTTCACCCCTCCACTTT.

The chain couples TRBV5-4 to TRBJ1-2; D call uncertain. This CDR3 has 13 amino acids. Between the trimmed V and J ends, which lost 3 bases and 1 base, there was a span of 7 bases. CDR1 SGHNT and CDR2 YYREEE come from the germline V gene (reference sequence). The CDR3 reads CASSYDNNYGYTF. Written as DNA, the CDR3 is TGTGCCAGCAGCTACGACAATAACTATGGCTACACCTTC.

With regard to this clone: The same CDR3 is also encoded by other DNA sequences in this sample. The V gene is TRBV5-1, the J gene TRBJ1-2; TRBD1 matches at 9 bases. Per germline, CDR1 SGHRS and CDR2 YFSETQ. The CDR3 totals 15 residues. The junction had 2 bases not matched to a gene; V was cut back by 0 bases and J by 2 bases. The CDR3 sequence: CASSLAGTGNYGYTF. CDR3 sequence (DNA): TGCGCCAGCAGCTTGGCCGGGACAGGGAACTATGGCTACACCTTC.

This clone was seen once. CDR3 nucleotide sequence: TGTGCCAGCAGCATGGGACAGGCGGTCTTCAATGAGCAGTTCTTC. Protein sequence: CASSMGQAVFNEQFF. The chain joins TRBV5-8 to TRBJ2-1; 8 nucleotides align to TRBD1. V lost 4 bases, J lost 6 bases, and 9 bases stayed unmatched. The CDR3 length is 15 residues. Germline loops: CDR1 SGHTS, CDR2 YDEGEE.

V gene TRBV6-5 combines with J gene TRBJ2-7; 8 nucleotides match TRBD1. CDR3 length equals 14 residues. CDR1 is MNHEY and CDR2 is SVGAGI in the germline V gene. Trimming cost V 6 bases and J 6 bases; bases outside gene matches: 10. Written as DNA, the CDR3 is TGTGCCAGCAGAGCCGACAGGGGCCGGGGCGAGCAGTACTTC. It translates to CASRADRGRGEQYF.

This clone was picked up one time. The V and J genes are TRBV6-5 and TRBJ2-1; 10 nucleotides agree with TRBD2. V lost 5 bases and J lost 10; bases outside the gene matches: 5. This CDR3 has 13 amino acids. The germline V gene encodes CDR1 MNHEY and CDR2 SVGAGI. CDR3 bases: TGTGCCAGCAGTACTAGCGGGGAGTTCGAGCAGTTCTTC. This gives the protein CASSTSGEFEQFF.

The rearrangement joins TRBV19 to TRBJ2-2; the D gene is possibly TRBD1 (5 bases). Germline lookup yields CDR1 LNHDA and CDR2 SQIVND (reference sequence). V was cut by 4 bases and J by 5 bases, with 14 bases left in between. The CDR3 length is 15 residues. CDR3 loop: CASSNLFGATGELFF. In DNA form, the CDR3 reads TGTGCCAGTAGTAATCTATTTGGGGCAACCGGGGAGCTGTTTTTT.

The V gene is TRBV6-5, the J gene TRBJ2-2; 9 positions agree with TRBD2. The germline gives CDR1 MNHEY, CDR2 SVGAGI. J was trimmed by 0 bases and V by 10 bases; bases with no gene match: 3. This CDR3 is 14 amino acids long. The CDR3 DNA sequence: TGTGCCACCAGACTAGCGGCGAACACCGGGGAGCTGTTTTTT. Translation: CATRLAANTGELFF.

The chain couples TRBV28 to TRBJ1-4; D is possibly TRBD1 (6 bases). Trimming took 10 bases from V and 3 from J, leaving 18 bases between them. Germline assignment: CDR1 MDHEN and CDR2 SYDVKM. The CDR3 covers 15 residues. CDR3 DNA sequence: TGTGCCACCATGCCGCGACAGGTTTCTAATGAAAAACTGTTTTTT. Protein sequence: CATMPRQVSNEKLFF. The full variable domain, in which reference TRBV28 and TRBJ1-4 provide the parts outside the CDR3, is DVKVTQSSRYLVKRTGEKVFLECVQDMDHENMFWYRQDPGLGLRLIYFSYDVKMKEKGDIPEGYSVSREKKERFSLILESASTNQTSMYLCATMPRQVSNEKLFFGSGTQLSVL.

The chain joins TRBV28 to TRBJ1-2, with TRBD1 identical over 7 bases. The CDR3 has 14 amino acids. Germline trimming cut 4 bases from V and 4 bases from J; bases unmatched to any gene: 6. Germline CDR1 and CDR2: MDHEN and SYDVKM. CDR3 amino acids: CASSSGTASYGYTF. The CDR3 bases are TGTGCCAGCAGTTCCGGGACAGCCTCCTATGGCTACACCTTC.

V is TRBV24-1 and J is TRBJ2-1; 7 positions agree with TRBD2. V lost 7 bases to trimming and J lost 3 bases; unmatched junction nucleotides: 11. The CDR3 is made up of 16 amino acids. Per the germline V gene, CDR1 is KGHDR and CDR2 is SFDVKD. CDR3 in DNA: TGTGCCACCAGCCCCCCGGGGAGGGCCCTCTACAATGAGCAGTTCTTC. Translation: CATSPPGRALYNEQFF.

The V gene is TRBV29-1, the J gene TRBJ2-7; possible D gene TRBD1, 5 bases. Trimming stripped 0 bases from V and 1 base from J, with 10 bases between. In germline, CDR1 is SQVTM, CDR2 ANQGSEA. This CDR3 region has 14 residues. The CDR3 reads CSVEDPPGSYEQYF. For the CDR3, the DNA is TGCAGCGTTGAAGATCCCCCAGGGTCCTACGAGCAGTACTTC.

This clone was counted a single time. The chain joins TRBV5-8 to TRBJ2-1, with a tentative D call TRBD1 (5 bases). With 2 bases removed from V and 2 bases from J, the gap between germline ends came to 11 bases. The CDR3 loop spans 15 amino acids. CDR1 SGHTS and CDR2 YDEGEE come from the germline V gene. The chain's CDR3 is CASSFSWGTYNEQFF. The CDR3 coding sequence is TGTGCCAGCAGCTTTTCCTGGGGCACCTACAATGAGCAGTTCTTC.

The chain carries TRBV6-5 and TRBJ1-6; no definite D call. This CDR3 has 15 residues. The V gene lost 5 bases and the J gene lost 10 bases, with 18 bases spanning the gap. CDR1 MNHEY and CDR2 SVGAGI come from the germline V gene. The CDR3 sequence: CASSPGLGLGSPLHF. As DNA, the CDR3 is TGTGCCAGCAGTCCCGGACTTGGTTTAGGGTCACCCCTCCACTTT.

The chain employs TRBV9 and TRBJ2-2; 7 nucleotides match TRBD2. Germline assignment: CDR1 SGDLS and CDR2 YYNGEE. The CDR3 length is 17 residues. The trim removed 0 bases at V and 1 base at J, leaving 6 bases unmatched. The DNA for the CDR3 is TGTGCCAGCAGCGTAGATGCCAGCGGGGTGAACACCGGGGAGCTGTTTTTT. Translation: CASSVDASGVNTGELFF. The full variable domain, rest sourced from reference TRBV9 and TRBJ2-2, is DSGVTQTPKHLITATGQRVTLRCSPRSGDLSVYWYQQSLDQGLQFLIQYYNGEERAKGNILERFSAQQFPDLHSELNLSSLELGDSALYFCASSVDASGVNTGELFFGEGSRLTVL.

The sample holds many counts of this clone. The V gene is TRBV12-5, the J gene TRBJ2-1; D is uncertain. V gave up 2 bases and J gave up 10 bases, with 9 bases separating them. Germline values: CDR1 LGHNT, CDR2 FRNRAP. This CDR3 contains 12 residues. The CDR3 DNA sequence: TGTGCTAGTGGTTTGAGTCCCGGGGAGCAGTTCTTC. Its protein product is CASGLSPGEQFF.

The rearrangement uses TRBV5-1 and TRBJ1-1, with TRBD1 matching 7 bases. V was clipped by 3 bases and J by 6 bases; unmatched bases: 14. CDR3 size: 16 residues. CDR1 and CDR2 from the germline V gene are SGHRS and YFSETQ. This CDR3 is CASSSFSTGSSAEAFF. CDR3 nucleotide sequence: TGCGCCAGCAGCTCCTTCTCGACAGGGTCTAGCGCTGAAGCTTTCTTT.

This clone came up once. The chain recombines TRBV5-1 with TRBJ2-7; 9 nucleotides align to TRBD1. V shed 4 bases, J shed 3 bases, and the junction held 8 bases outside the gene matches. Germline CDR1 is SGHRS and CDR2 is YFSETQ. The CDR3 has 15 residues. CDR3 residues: CASSKRGTGIYEQYF. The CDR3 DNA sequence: TGCGCCAGCAGCAAGAGGGGGACAGGGATCTACGAGCAGTACTTC.